Shown below are 27 T cell receptor beta chains from a single sample sequenced in a study of T-cell reconstitution after alpha-beta-depleted transplantation in children. Molecular barcoding with unique molecular identifiers was used for the TCRbeta library. TCRdb called the PCR reads again in MiXCR, with one record for every CDR3 protein. Here the sample spans about 220,000 distinct CDR3 sequences, approximately 15% being singletons. Specimen: PBMCs, mostly from graft donor cells, collected 360 days after TCRalphabeta/CD19-depleted stem cell transplant. The receptor set was obtained from a male patient between 2 and 10 years old who had a stem cell transplant for acute lymphoblastic leukemia, so the T cells may come from the graft donor.

This clonotype showed up just a few times. The J gene is TRBJ2-2, the V gene TRBV5-1; D perhaps matches TRBD2 (5 bases). There are 14 residues in the CDR3. V gave up 2 bases and J gave up 1 base, with 6 bases separating them. Per germline, CDR1 SGHRS and CDR2 YFSETQ. CDR3: CASSFGKNTGELFF. The CDR3 coding sequence is TGCGCCAGCAGCTTCGGGAAGAACACCGGGGAGCTGTTTTTT.

The genes are TRBV5-1 and TRBJ2-7; 10 nucleotides agree with TRBD1. CDR3 length: 15 amino acids. J lost 2 bases, V lost 5 bases, and 7 bases had no gene match. Germline V lookup: CDR1 SGHRS, CDR2 YFSETQ. CDR3 sequence reads: CASRYGTGAPYEQYF. CDR3 nucleotide sequence: TGCGCCAGCAGATATGGGACAGGGGCTCCCTACGAGCAGTACTTC. The full variable domain, completed using reference TRBV5-1 and TRBJ2-7, is KAGVTQTPRYLIKTRGQQVTLSCSPISGHRSVSWYQQTPGQGLQFLFEYFSETQRNKGNFPGRFSGRQFSNSRSEMNVSTLELGDSALYLCASRYGTGAPYEQYFGPGTRLTVT.

This clonotype was observed a few times. The chain carries TRBV20-1 and TRBJ2-2; TRBD2 agrees at 7 bases. The trim removed 7 bases at V and 3 bases at J, leaving 8 bases unmatched. This CDR3 spans 14 amino acids. The germline gives CDR1 DFQATT, CDR2 SNEGSKA (reference sequence). Here the CDR3 reads CSVTRGLYTGELFF. The CDR3 DNA sequence: TGCAGTGTCACCCGGGGACTATACACCGGGGAGCTGTTTTTT.

This clonotype appeared a few times. V usage is TRBV5-1 and J usage is TRBJ2-7, with D tentatively TRBD2 (6 bases). The CDR3 sequence is 15 residues long. Germline-derived CDR1 and CDR2 are SGHRS and YFSETQ. V was cut by 0 bases and J by 2 bases, with 12 bases left in between. The CDR3 loop is CASSLETGGTYEQYF. Written as DNA, the CDR3 is TGCGCCAGCAGCTTGGAAACCGGGGGTACCTACGAGCAGTACTTC.

This chain uses TRBV18 with TRBJ2-3; 13 positions match TRBD2. J gave up 3 bases and V 1 base, and 7 bases lay outside the gene matches. CDR3 size: 18 residues. Germline V gene lookup returns CDR1 KGHSH and CDR2 LQKENI. CDR3 residues: CASSPLGTSGVGTDTQYF. The CDR3 region has the DNA TGTGCCAGCTCACCACTCGGGACTAGCGGGGTCGGAACAGATACGCAGTATTTT.

Many counts were recorded for this clonotype. The chain couples TRBV12-3 or TRBV12-4 to TRBJ2-7; D is uncertain. This CDR3 spans 14 amino acids. The V end was cut by 0 bases, the J end by 0 bases, with 6 bases between. The CDR3 spells CASSLALGSYEQYF. CDR3 coding DNA: TGTGCCAGCAGTTTAGCGTTAGGCTCCTACGAGCAGTACTTC.

A few counts support this clonotype. V and J are TRBV3-1 and TRBJ2-7; D is possibly TRBD1 (5 bases). The CDR3 runs 16 residues. Germline-derived CDR1 and CDR2 are LGHDT and YNNKEL (reference sequence). Trimming shortened V by 3 bases and J by 3 bases, and 18 bases separated the two germline ends. This chain's CDR3 is CASSHVPGHGYYEQYF. For the CDR3, the DNA is TGTGCCAGCAGCCATGTCCCTGGACACGGTTACTACGAGCAGTACTTC.

J is TRBJ2-3 and V is TRBV5-1; tentative D call: TRBD1 (6 bases). The CDR3 contains 16 residues. Germline V CDR1 and CDR2: SGHRS, YFSETQ. Trimming stripped 0 bases from V and 0 bases from J, with 11 bases between. The CDR3 region has the DNA TGCGCCAGCAGCTTGGCACGAGGACAGAGCACAGATACGCAGTATTTT. It encodes CASSLARGQSTDTQYF.

This chain's CDR3 is CASSLRVDRAGNTIYF. In DNA form, the CDR3 reads TGTGCCAGCAGTCTTCGCGTCGACAGGGCTGGAAACACCATATATTTT. The chain employs TRBV12-3 or TRBV12-4 and TRBJ1-3; 7 positions agree with TRBD1. The CDR3 is 16 residues long. After removal of 5 bases from V and 2 bases from J, the junction contained 9 bases not matched to a gene.

The chain employs TRBV20-1 and TRBJ2-1; 11 bases fit TRBD2. Per the germline V gene, CDR1 is DFQATT and CDR2 is SNEGSKA (reference sequence). CDR3 size: 15 residues. Trimming cost V 1 base and J 8 bases; bases outside gene matches: 7. The CDR3 sequence is CSARGQLAGAHEQFF. DNA of the CDR3: TGCAGTGCTAGAGGGCAACTAGCGGGAGCCCATGAGCAGTTCTTC.

This clonotype was observed a handful of times. This chain uses TRBV7-6 with TRBJ2-2, with TRBD1 matching over 9 bases. The CDR3 length is 15 residues. V lost 5 bases to trimming and J lost 7 bases; unmatched junction nucleotides: 8. The germline V gene encodes CDR1 SGHVS and CDR2 FNYEAQ. The CDR3 sequence: CASSREGQGNGELFF. DNA for the CDR3: TGTGCCAGCAGCCGAGAGGGACAGGGTAACGGGGAGCTGTTTTTT.

Ten or more counts support this clonotype. V and J are TRBV20-1 and TRBJ1-5; perhaps TRBD1 as D (5 bases). Trimming shortened V by 0 bases and J by 5 bases, and 11 bases separated the two germline ends. The CDR3 length is 14 residues. CDR1 is DFQATT, CDR2 SNEGSKA, per germline (reference sequence). CDR3 in amino acids: CSAREGEGYQPQHF. DNA for the CDR3: TGCAGTGCTAGAGAGGGGGAGGGGTATCAGCCCCAGCATTTT.

This clonotype came up a few times. V is TRBV12-3 or TRBV12-4 and J is TRBJ2-3; D may be TRBD2 (5 bases). The CDR3 consists of 13 residues. Trimming cost V 4 bases and J 0 bases, with 5 bases left between them. CDR3 sequence reads: CASSSGSTDTQYF. The CDR3 nucleotides are TGTGCCAGCAGTTCGGGGAGCACAGATACGCAGTATTTT.

This clonotype has just a few counts. The V gene is TRBV20-1, the J gene TRBJ1-1, with 7 bases aligning to TRBD1. CDR1 and CDR2 (germline): DFQATT, SNEGSKA (reference sequence). The CDR3 covers 14 residues. Trimming took 6 bases from V and 1 from J; bases not matched to a gene: 8. The CDR3 region has the DNA TGCAGTGCCAGGTGGGACAGCTCGAACACTGAAGCTTTCTTT. It specifies CSARWDSSNTEAFF.

This clonotype was recorded a few times. The chain is built from TRBV15 and TRBJ2-3; TRBD2 matches 11 bases. V gave up 1 base and J gave up 2 bases; unmatched junction bases: 5. The CDR3 is made up of 17 amino acids. CDR1 LNHNV and CDR2 YYDKDF come from the germline V gene (reference sequence). The CDR3 bases are TGTGCCACCAGCAGAGCCACACTAGCGGGGGACACAGATACGCAGTATTTT. Protein product: CATSRATLAGDTDTQYF.

The genes are TRBV6-5 and TRBJ1-1; D ambiguous. Per the germline V gene, CDR1 is MNHEY and CDR2 is SVGAGI. Between the trimmed V and J ends, which lost 2 bases and 1 base, there was a span of 5 bases. CDR3 size: 13 residues. The DNA of the CDR3 is TGTGCCAGCAGTTACCGGCAGAACACTGAAGCTTTCTTT. This codes for CASSYRQNTEAFF.

V gene TRBV5-1 combines with J gene TRBJ2-7; D uncertain. The CDR3 consists of 14 residues. Germline loops: CDR1 SGHRS, CDR2 YFSETQ. The ends were cut back, 0 bases at V and 0 bases at J, with 7 bases in the middle. In DNA, the CDR3 is TGCGCCAGCAGCTTGGATGTCAGCTCCTACGAGCAGTACTTC. Its translation: CASSLDVSSYEQYF.

In its sample, this clonotype was seen a few times. The chain employs TRBV24-1 and TRBJ2-2, with D unresolved. Trimming took 1 base from V and 1 from J, leaving 15 bases between them. CDR3 length equals 18 residues. CDR1 and CDR2 (germline): KGHDR, SFDVKD. For the CDR3, the DNA is TGTGCCACCAGTGATTTAATTGACCGAGCGAGGAACACCGGGGAGCTGTTTTTT. It translates to CATSDLIDRARNTGELFF.

This clonotype showed up just a few times. This chain connects TRBV7-9 to TRBJ2-7; no clear D. The V gene lost 0 bases and the J gene lost 5 bases, with 5 bases spanning the gap. Germline V gives CDR1 SEHNR, CDR2 FQNEAQ (reference sequence). This CDR3 is 12 amino acids long. The CDR3 reads CASSLASDEQYF. The CDR3 DNA is TGTGCCAGCAGCTTAGCGTCAGACGAGCAGTACTTC.

A remark on this clonotype: A much larger clonotype is one base distant, so this may be a read error. The V gene is TRBV5-1, the J gene TRBJ1-1; no reliable D call. The CDR3 contains 13 residues. Germline V gives CDR1 SGHRS, CDR2 YFSETQ. The CDR3 spells CVSSFAANTEAFF. The CDR3 region has the DNA TGCGTCAGCAGCTTTGCAGCGAACACTGAAGCTTTCTTT.

The chain recombines TRBV6-2 or TRBV6-3 with TRBJ2-7; D unclear. CDR1 is MNHEY and CDR2 is SVGEGT in the germline V gene. The CDR3 consists of 13 residues. V was trimmed by 7 bases and J by 3 bases, leaving 13 bases between them. The CDR3 nucleotides read TGTGCCAGCAACCAAGTCCAATACTACGAGCAGTACTTC. Amino acids: CASNQVQYYEQYF.

This clonotype was observed a few times. This chain uses TRBV29-1 with TRBJ2-7; perhaps TRBD1 as D (6 bases). Germline V gene data show CDR1 as SQVTM and CDR2 as ANQGSEA. CDR3 length equals 14 residues. V was cut by 4 bases and J by 0 bases, with 13 bases left in between. CDR3 sequence (DNA): TGCAGCGTTGGCCTTCCGGACAGCTCCTACGAGCAGTACTTC. This gives the protein CSVGLPDSSYEQYF.

J is TRBJ2-7 and V is TRBV19; 7 nucleotides match TRBD1. V was pared by 3 bases and J by 7 bases, with 9 bases of the junction left unmatched. The CDR3 consists of 14 residues. Per germline, CDR1 LNHDA and CDR2 SQIVND (reference sequence). In DNA, the CDR3 is TGTGCCAGTAGTATCCGGACAGGTCTGGGAGAGCAGTACTTC. It codes for CASSIRTGLGEQYF.

This clonotype appeared a few times. CDR3 nucleotide sequence: TGTGCCAGCAGCTGGAGGGGGGCGGCCCTATACAATGAGCAGTTCTTC. The encoded protein is CASSWRGAALYNEQFF. This chain connects TRBV11-2 to TRBJ2-1, with D perhaps assigned TRBD1 or TRBD2 (6 bases each). Trimming pared 4 bases from V and 4 bases from J, leaving 17 bases between. The germline CDR1 and CDR2 sequences are SGHAT and FQNNGV. The CDR3 loop spans 16 amino acids.

The chain employs TRBV12-3 or TRBV12-4 and TRBJ2-1; 7 bases match TRBD2. V gave up 8 bases and J gave up 5 bases; unmatched junction bases: 6. The length of the CDR3 is 13 residues. This CDR3 is CASWGRENNEQFF. The CDR3 bases are TGTGCCAGCTGGGGGAGGGAGAACAATGAGCAGTTCTTC.

This clonotype showed up just a few times. The chain carries TRBV24-1 and TRBJ2-1, with TRBD1 identical over 11 bases. The trim removed 4 bases at V and 0 bases at J, leaving 7 bases unmatched. The CDR3 has 18 amino acids. Germline assignment: CDR1 KGHDR and CDR2 SFDVKD. The CDR3 nucleotides read TGTGCCACCAGTGACTCCAACGGACAGGGGGCCTCCTACAATGAGCAGTTCTTC. This translates into CATSDSNGQGASYNEQFF.

This clonotype was detected only a few times. The rearrangement uses TRBV5-1 and TRBJ2-3; TRBD2 agrees at 11 bases. Losses at the gene ends were 0 bases for V and 1 base for J; bases not matched to a gene: 7. Germline V gene data show CDR1 as SGHRS and CDR2 as YFSETQ. The CDR3 extends over 18 amino acids. CDR3 protein: CASSLGVAGGPGTDTQYF. The CDR3 DNA reads TGCGCCAGCAGCTTGGGAGTAGCGGGGGGGCCGGGCACAGATACGCAGTATTTT.